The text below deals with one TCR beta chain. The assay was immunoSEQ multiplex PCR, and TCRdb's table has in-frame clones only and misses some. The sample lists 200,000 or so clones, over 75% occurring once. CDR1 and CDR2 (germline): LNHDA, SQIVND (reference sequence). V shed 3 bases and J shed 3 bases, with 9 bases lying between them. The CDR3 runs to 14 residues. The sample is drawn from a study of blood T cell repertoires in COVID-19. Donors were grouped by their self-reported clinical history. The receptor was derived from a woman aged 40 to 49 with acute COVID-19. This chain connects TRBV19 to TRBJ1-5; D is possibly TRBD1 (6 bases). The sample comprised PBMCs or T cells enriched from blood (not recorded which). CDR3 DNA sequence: TGTGCCAGTAGTATTGGACAGACCAATCAGCCCCAGCATTTT. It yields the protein CASSIGQTNQPQHF.